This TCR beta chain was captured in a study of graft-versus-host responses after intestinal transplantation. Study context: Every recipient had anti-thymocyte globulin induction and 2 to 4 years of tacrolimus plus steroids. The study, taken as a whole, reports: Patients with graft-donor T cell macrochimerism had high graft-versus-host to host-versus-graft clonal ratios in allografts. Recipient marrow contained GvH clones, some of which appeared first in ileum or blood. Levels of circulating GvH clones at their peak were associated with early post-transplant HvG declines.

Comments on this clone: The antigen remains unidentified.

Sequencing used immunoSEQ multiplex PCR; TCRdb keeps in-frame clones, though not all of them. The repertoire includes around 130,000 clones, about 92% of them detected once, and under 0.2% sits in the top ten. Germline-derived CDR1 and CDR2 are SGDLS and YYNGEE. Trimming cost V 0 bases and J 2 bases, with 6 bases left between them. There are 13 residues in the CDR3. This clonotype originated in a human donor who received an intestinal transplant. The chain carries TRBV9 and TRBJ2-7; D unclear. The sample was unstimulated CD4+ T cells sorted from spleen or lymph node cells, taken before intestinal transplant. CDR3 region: CASSVGAAYEQYF. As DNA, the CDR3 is TGTGCCAGCAGCGTAGGGGCAGCCTACGAGCAGTACTTC.